A selection of T cell receptor beta chains follows, all from one sample in a study of cytomegalovirus exposure and HLA in healthy donors. Repertoires were generated with immunoSEQ multiplex PCR, while TCRdb's copy carries only in-frame clones and drops some. The sample includes 100,000 to 150,000 clones, roughly a tenth of them seen just once. The sample was PBMCs. Every receptor here comes from a woman aged 18-29 years in good health and CMV-seropositive. The CDR3 runs from the conserved cysteine through the conserved F or W. Fields, in order: V gene, D gene, clone size, J gene, CDR3 DNA, CDR3 protein. The D gene is left open where the match is weak. Not every row has a clone size; where given, it reads once, few, many or a size class.

TRBV9	-	-	TRBJ1-2	TGTGCCAGCAGCCCCCGGGGGGGAGGCTATGGCTACACCTTC	CASSPRGGGYGYTF
TRBV9	-	-	TRBJ2-2	TGTGCCAGCAGCGTCGAGGGCCGAAACACCGGGGAGCTGTTTTTT	CASSVEGRNTGELFF
TRBV5-1	TRBD2	-	TRBJ2-3	TGCGCCAGCAGCTTGGCGGCGGGAGTAGGGGCAGATACGCAGTATTTT	CASSLAAGVGADTQYF
TRBV28	-	-	TRBJ1-1	TGTGCCAGCAGTTCCGGGGACTATAGCACTGAAGCTTTCTTT	CASSSGDYSTEAFF
TRBV7-8	TRBD2	-	TRBJ2-1	TGTGCCAGCAGCTCAACTTCTAGCGGGAGCGGTCTTGAGCAGTTCTTC	CASSSTSSGSGLEQFF
TRBV19	-	few	TRBJ1-2	TGTGCCAGTATTGGATTTACTGGGGGCGAAGGCTATGGCTACACCTTC	CASIGFTGGEGYGYTF
TRBV5-1	-	few	TRBJ1-1	TGCGCCAGCAGCTTGGGGGGAGAGCGTGAAGCTTTCTTT	CASSLGGEREAFF
TRBV7-6	TRBD2	-	TRBJ2-5	TGTGCCAGCAGCCAACCGTGGGGACTAGCGGATCTCCAAGAGACCCAGTACTTC	CASSQPWGLADLQETQYF
TRBV4-2	TRBD2	-	TRBJ2-7	TGTGCCAGCAGCTCAGGACTACCCTCGGGGGGCGAGCAGTACTTC	CASSSGLPSGGEQYF
TRBV4-1	-	-	TRBJ1-3	TGCGCCAGCAGCCAAGCCTCAGGGGTAGGAAACACCATATATTTT	CASSQASGVGNTIYF
TRBV5-1	-	few	TRBJ2-2	TGCGCCAGCACAGCCCAGGGAACGGCCGGGGAGCTGTTTTTT	CASTAQGTAGELFF
TRBV27	-	-	TRBJ2-7	TGTGCCAGCAGTGATCCCCGGCGGGCAGCCTACGAGCAGTACTTC	CASSDPRRAAYEQYF
TRBV9	-	few	TRBJ1-3	TGTGCCAGCAGCTCTAGCGGAGGACCTGGAAACACCATATATTTT	CASSSSGGPGNTIYF
TRBV7-3	TRBD2	-	TRBJ2-1	TGTGCCAGCAGCTTGACCGGACTAGCGAAGAATGAGCAGTTCTTC	CASSLTGLAKNEQFF
TRBV2	-	-	TRBJ1-2	TGTGCCAGCAGGACCGAATTCGAGGGAGGCTACACCTTC	CASRTEFEGGYTF
TRBV15	-	-	TRBJ1-2	TGTGCCACCAGCAGAGAACAGAACTATGGCTACACCTTC	CATSREQNYGYTF
TRBV5-6	TRBD1	few	TRBJ1-1	TGTGCCAGCAGCCAACGACAGGGGGCTTTGACTGAAGCTTTCTTT	CASSQRQGALTEAFF